The T cell receptor (beta chain) described here comes from a study of T cell responses to AZD1222 COVID-19 vaccine. Second-dose intervals of approximately 4 or approximately 12 weeks were pooled. The method was immunoSEQ multiplex PCR; TCRdb's version includes in-frame clones alone and lacks a portion of them. Counted here are 100,000 to 150,000 clones, roughly 88% occurring once; the ten biggest clones make up around 1%. Per germline, CDR1 SGHNT and CDR2 YYREEE (reference sequence). Trimming left V 4 bases short and J 4 bases short, with 14 bases between. The CDR3 spans 14 residues. Findings of the study overall: After two AZD1222 doses, spike-specific TCR breadth and depth rose versus day 0.

Concerning this clone: Antigen unknown.

This sequence joins TRBV5-4 and TRBJ1-2; D might be TRBD1 (6 bases). The sequenced sample was peripheral blood, obtained 28 days after the second AZD1222 dose. This clonotype was obtained from an adult who received the AZD1222 COVID-19 vaccine. The DNA for the CDR3 is TGTGCCAGCAGCCACCAACAGGGCACCTATGGCTACACCTTC. Translation gives CASSHQQGTYGYTF.